The clone carrying this TCR beta chain came up a few times. The J segment lost 5 bases and the V segment lost 4 bases, leaving 5 bases of the junction unmatched. CDR1 is SGHTA, CDR2 FQGTGA, per germline. The CDR3 consists of 15 residues. The data originate from a study of molecular identifiers for immune sequencing clone quantification. TCRdb used MiXCR to reprocess the PCR reads, holding one entry per CDR3 protein. Found here are approximately 670,000 distinct CDR3 sequences, just under 20% of them singletons; the top ten hold 0.85%. This receptor was obtained from a human donor in good health. Some libraries in this study had Jurkat cell RNA spiked in. The rearrangement joins TRBV7-3 to TRBJ2-7; 13 bases align to TRBD2. What was sequenced was naive CD8+ T cells from blood, with Jurkat cell RNA spiked in. The subset denotes: FACS-sorted CD8+CD4-CCR7+CD45RA+ naive T cells. The CDR3 spells CASSSGLAGVDEQYF. In DNA, the CDR3 is TGTGCCAGCAGCTCCGGACTAGCGGGAGTGGACGAGCAGTACTTC.